The 28 T cell receptor beta chains presented below share a single source sample, sequenced in a study of blood T cell repertoires in COVID-19 (dated by TCRdb to between 2020 and 2021). The library was built by means of the immunoSEQ multiplex PCR assay. In TCRdb, the immuneACCESS table is reduced to in-frame sequences with V and J assigned. These tables do not hold every clone; where another copy was compared, an unresolved V gene accounts for under half, and the others remain unexplained. Recorded for this sample are 120,000 to 150,000 clones; approximately 85% of them occurred a single time. The ten largest clones capture 8% of the sample. The sample consisted of peripheral blood. These receptors all stem from a woman aged 55-70 years with COVID-19, enrolled during active disease.

The rearrangement joins TRBV9 to TRBJ2-3; a weak D match, TRBD1 (5 bases). Germline V gene lookup returns CDR1 SGDLS and CDR2 YYNGEE. Trimming took off 3 bases at V and 2 bases at J, with 10 bases between the two ends. The CDR3 is 14 residues long. CDR3 sequence reads: CASSEGLHTDTQYF. In nucleotides, the CDR3 is TGTGCCAGCAGCGAGGGGCTCCACACAGATACGCAGTATTTT. The entire variable domain, with the rest obtained from reference TRBV9 and TRBJ2-3, is as follows: DSGVTQTPKHLITATGQRVTLRCSPRSGDLSVYWYQQSLDQGLQFLIQYYNGEERAKGNILERFSAQQFPDLHSELNLSSLELGDSALYFCASSEGLHTDTQYFGPGTRLTVL.

V gene TRBV5-1 combines with J gene TRBJ2-1; 10 positions agree with TRBD1. Germline CDR1 is SGHRS and CDR2 is YFSETQ. This CDR3 comprises 16 residues. V trimming: 4 bases; J trimming: 4 bases; junction bases outside the gene matches: 8. CDR3 sequence reads: CASSADGTGDYNEQFF. In nucleotides, the CDR3 is TGCGCCAGCAGCGCCGATGGGACAGGGGATTACAATGAGCAGTTCTTC.

The chain employs TRBV2 and TRBJ1-6; the match to TRBD1 covers 7 bases. The germline V gene encodes CDR1 SNHLY and CDR2 FYNNEI. This CDR3 has 16 residues. With 6 bases clipped from V and 3 bases from J, the junction kept 8 bases outside the gene matches. CDR3 protein: CASSATTGNYNSPLHF. The CDR3 nucleotides read TGTGCCAGCAGCGCTACGACAGGGAACTATAATTCACCCCTCCACTTT.

CDR3 coding DNA: TGTGCCAGCAGCCGAGGGACAGGGCACCTCAACTATGGCTACACCTTC. Its translation: CASSRGTGHLNYGYTF. The V call is TRBV7-8, the J call TRBJ1-2; 9 positions match TRBD1. The CDR3 sequence is 16 residues long. Germline V CDR1 and CDR2: SGHVS, FQNEAQ. With V trimmed by 5 bases and J by 2 bases, 9 bases remained unmatched.

Only a few counts were recorded for this clone. The rearrangement links TRBV18 to TRBJ1-1; TRBD1 agrees at 8 bases. This CDR3 comprises 14 residues. CDR1 and CDR2 (germline): KGHSH, LQKENI. Trimming took 4 bases from V and 2 from J; bases not matched to a gene: 3. CDR3 DNA: TGTGCCAGCTCACGGACAGGGCCAAACACTGAAGCTTTCTTT. Amino acid sequence: CASSRTGPNTEAFF.

This clone was seen once. The chain carries TRBV5-1 and TRBJ1-1; a possible D gene is TRBD1 (6 bases). The ends were cut back, 3 bases at V and 8 bases at J, with 14 bases in the middle. The CDR3 runs to 13 residues. The germline V gene encodes CDR1 SGHRS and CDR2 YFSETQ. This CDR3 reads CASSSQGGSEAFF. CDR3 DNA sequence: TGCGCCAGCAGCTCACAGGGAGGGTCCGAAGCTTTCTTT.

CDR3 residues: CASSRGTGNYGYTF. CDR3 nucleotides: TGTGCCAGCAGCCGGGGGACAGGAAACTATGGCTACACCTTC. The V call is TRBV3-1 (or the pseudogene TRBV3-2), the J call TRBJ1-2; the match to TRBD1 covers 8 bases. Looked up from germline, CDR1 is LGHDT and CDR2 is YNNKEL (reference sequence). CDR3 length: 14 residues. V lost 4 bases to trimming and J lost 2 bases; unmatched junction nucleotides: 3.

The CDR3 region is CAWSFTLGGNTEAFF. The CDR3 DNA follows: TGTGCCTGGAGTTTTACTCTCGGGGGTAACACTGAAGCTTTCTTT. The V and J genes are TRBV30 and TRBJ1-1; maybe TRBD1 (5 bases). This CDR3 region has 15 residues. Germline loops: CDR1 GTSNPN, CDR2 SVGIG (reference sequence). V lost 2 bases, J lost 2 bases, and 15 bases lay in between.

This chain joins TRBV7-3 and TRBJ2-3, with D perhaps TRBD1 (5 bases). Germline assignment: CDR1 SGHTA and CDR2 FQGTGA. The V end lost 4 bases, the J end lost 11 bases, and 22 bases lay between the germline ends. The CDR3 runs 15 residues. The CDR3: CASSSEDMYYNMQYF. The DNA for the CDR3 is TGTGCCAGCAGCTCTGAGGACATGTATTATAATATGCAGTATTTT.

The chain recombines TRBV25-1 with TRBJ1-1; D is unresolved. Germline-derived CDR1 and CDR2 are MGHDK and SYGVNS. CDR3 size: 15 residues. Trimming cost V 4 bases and J 0 bases, with 12 bases left between them. CDR3 bases: TGTGCCAGCAGTGCAGAGGGCACCTTGAACACTGAAGCTTTCTTT. Its protein is CASSAEGTLNTEAFF.

The gene calls are TRBV13 and TRBJ1-2, with 10 bases lining up with TRBD1. The CDR3 sequence is 16 residues long. Unmatched junction bases numbered 7, after V lost 1 base and J lost 5 bases. Germline lookup yields CDR1 PRHDT and CDR2 FYEKMQ (reference sequence). The CDR3 region has the DNA TGTGCCAGCAGCTTAGAGGGACAGGGGCGACCTTATGGCTACACCTTC. The encoded protein is CASSLEGQGRPYGYTF.

The gene calls are TRBV10-3 and TRBJ1-2, with TRBD1 matching 8 bases. This CDR3 has 16 residues. Germline loops: CDR1 ENHRY, CDR2 SYGVKD. Losses at the gene ends were 6 bases for V and 4 bases for J; bases not matched to a gene: 13. CDR3 protein: CAISDYTQGAAYGYTF. The DNA of the CDR3 is TGTGCCATCAGCGACTATACTCAGGGGGCCGCCTATGGCTACACCTTC.

The V and J genes are TRBV11-2 and TRBJ1-1, with unresolved D. V dropped 1 base and J dropped 4 bases, with 10 bases sitting between them. The CDR3 contains 14 residues. Germline lookup yields CDR1 SGHAT and CDR2 FQNNGV. CDR3 protein: CASSLAQLRTEAFF. The CDR3 bases are TGTGCCAGCAGCTTAGCACAGTTACGCACTGAAGCTTTCTTT.

The V call is TRBV7-2, the J call TRBJ1-1, with no clear D. V lost 1 base to trimming and J lost 4 bases, with 16 bases between them. Germline CDR1 is SGHTA and CDR2 is FQGNSA. This CDR3 is 16 amino acids long. CDR3 DNA: TGTGCCAGCAGCTTAGATTATATCGGACGGGGCACTGAAGCTTTCTTT. Residues: CASSLDYIGRGTEAFF.

This chain links TRBV4-1 with TRBJ2-1; 9 nucleotides line up with TRBD1. The germline V gene encodes CDR1 MGHRA and CDR2 YSYEKL. The J segment lost 8 bases and the V segment lost 0 bases, leaving 5 bases of the junction unmatched. CDR3 size: 15 residues. The CDR3, as DNA: TGCGCCAGCAGCCAAGACGACAGGGGGACCGATGAGCAGTTCTTC. Translating it yields CASSQDDRGTDEQFF.

This chain joins TRBV7-6 and TRBJ2-1, with D unresolved. Trimming stripped 5 bases from V and 0 bases from J, with 11 bases between. The germline CDR1 and CDR2 sequences are SGHVS and FNYEAQ. The CDR3 extends over 15 amino acids. The CDR3 nucleotides are TGTGCCAGCAGCGCGACTGGTGGCTCCTACAATGAGCAGTTCTTC. It specifies CASSATGGSYNEQFF. The full variable domain, with the rest looked up from reference TRBV7-6 and TRBJ2-1, is GAGVSQSPRYKVTKRGQDVALRCDPISGHVSLYWYRQALGQGPEFLTYFNYEAQQDKSGLPNDRFSAERPEGSISTLTIQRTEQRDSAMYRCASSATGGSYNEQFFGPGTRLTVL.

The genes are TRBV7-3 and TRBJ1-1; TRBD1 aligns across 12 bases. The CDR3 length is 18 residues. Trimming at V came to 2 bases and at J to 5 bases, leaving 12 bases not matched to a gene. Per the germline V gene, CDR1 is SGHTA and CDR2 is FQGTGA. The chain's CDR3 is CASSLGVGTGGWRTEAFF. The CDR3 DNA sequence: TGTGCCAGCAGCTTAGGGGTGGGGACAGGGGGCTGGCGGACTGAAGCTTTCTTT.

This sequence joins TRBV15 and TRBJ2-3; 9 bases are a match to TRBD1. The V segment lost 8 bases and the J segment 2 bases; nucleotides outside the gene matches: 2. The CDR3 sequence is 13 residues long. Germline CDR1 reads LNHNV; CDR2 reads YYDKDF (reference sequence). The CDR3 region is CATGQGLTDTQYF. CDR3 bases: TGTGCCACCGGACAGGGGCTCACAGATACGCAGTATTTT.

The chain links TRBV5-8 to TRBJ1-5; 8 bases line up with TRBD1. The V gene's germline CDR1 is SGHTS and CDR2 YDEGEE. After removal of 3 bases from V and 4 bases from J, the junction contained 18 bases not matched to a gene. The CDR3 consists of 19 residues. The CDR3 sequence: CASSSPVTALDRENQPQHF. The CDR3 nucleotides are TGTGCCAGCAGCTCCCCGGTAACCGCCCTGGACAGGGAAAATCAGCCCCAGCATTTT.

This clone was seen more than once but under ten times. The chain carries TRBV10-2 and TRBJ2-7; D is unresolved. CDR3 size: 16 residues. Germline V gene data show CDR1 as WSHSY and CDR2 as SAAADI. V lost 0 bases to trimming and J lost 1 base, with 13 bases between them. The CDR3: CASSESEVPRSYEQYF. CDR3 coding DNA: TGCGCCAGCAGTGAGTCTGAGGTTCCCCGGTCCTACGAGCAGTACTTC.

The chain links TRBV19 to TRBJ1-5; 8 bases are shared with TRBD1. Per germline, CDR1 LNHDA and CDR2 SQIVND (reference sequence). The CDR3 has 14 residues. V trimming: 3 bases; J trimming: 8 bases; junction bases outside the gene matches: 6. CDR3 nucleotides: TGTGCCAGTAGTATCTTCAGGGGGCAGAAGCCCCAGCATTTT. This sequence encodes CASSIFRGQKPQHF.

This clone was counted a few times. This chain uses TRBV19 with TRBJ2-7; D may be TRBD1 (5 bases). This CDR3 is built from 15 residues. Germline V gene data show CDR1 as LNHDA and CDR2 as SQIVND (reference sequence). V lost 1 base, J lost 0 bases, and 10 bases lay in between. CDR3 sequence: CASSIGGTYSYEQYF. The CDR3 bases are TGTGCCAGTAGTATAGGGGGCACCTACTCCTACGAGCAGTACTTC.

The genes are TRBV7-8 and TRBJ1-5, with 7 bases lining up with TRBD1. Germline CDR1 is SGHVS and CDR2 is FQNEAQ. Unmatched junction bases numbered 5, after V lost 0 bases and J lost 3 bases. The CDR3 consists of 16 residues. The CDR3 is CASSLAPTGFNQPQHF. CDR3 nucleotide sequence: TGTGCCAGCAGCTTAGCCCCGACAGGGTTCAATCAGCCCCAGCATTTT.

The rearrangement links TRBV19 to TRBJ1-3, with D maybe TRBD1 (6 bases). CDR1 and CDR2 from the germline V gene are LNHDA and SQIVND (reference sequence). The CDR3 extends over 16 amino acids. Trimming took 6 bases from V and 2 from J, leaving 17 bases between them. The chain's CDR3 is CASRAPLGQPGNTIYF. The CDR3 DNA reads TGTGCCAGTAGAGCGCCCTTGGGACAACCTGGAAACACCATATATTTT.

CDR3 nucleotide sequence: TGCGCCAGCAGCCAACCCACTAGGGCCCCGGGCGAGCAGTACTTC. Its protein is CASSQPTRAPGEQYF. This chain uses TRBV4-1 with TRBJ2-7; D may be TRBD2 (5 bases). V was cut by 2 bases and J by 6 bases, with 17 bases left in between. The CDR3 length is 15 residues. Germline lookup yields CDR1 MGHRA and CDR2 YSYEKL.

The rearrangement uses TRBV6-5 and TRBJ2-7; 7 bases line up with TRBD1. J was trimmed by 7 bases and V by 7 bases; bases with no gene match: 16. Looked up from germline, CDR1 is MNHEY and CDR2 is SVGAGI. CDR3 length: 15 residues. The CDR3 here is CASNHRGQRPGEQYF. The DNA of the CDR3 is TGTGCCAGCAACCACAGGGGACAGCGGCCCGGGGAGCAGTACTTC.

This chain uses TRBV2 with TRBJ1-1, with TRBD1 as a possible D gene (6 bases). The CDR3 runs 13 residues. Germline V lookup: CDR1 SNHLY, CDR2 FYNNEI. Trimming pared 11 bases from V and 2 bases from J, leaving 15 bases between. CDR3 sequence reads: CAGRGQANTEAFF. The CDR3 DNA reads as TGTGCCGGGCGGGGGCAGGCTAACACTGAAGCTTTCTTT.

The chain combines TRBV7-9 with TRBJ2-2; TRBD2 matches 14 bases. The CDR3 runs to 19 residues. V lost 5 bases and J lost 6; bases outside the gene matches: 14. Germline-derived CDR1 and CDR2 are SEHNR and FQNEAQ (reference sequence). CDR3 amino acids: CASSEKTGTSGGFAGELFF. The CDR3 bases are TGTGCCAGCAGCGAGAAGACCGGGACTAGCGGGGGTTTTGCCGGGGAGCTGTTTTTT.